Listed below are T cell receptor beta chains from one sample, sequenced in a study of shared clonotypes between healthy human individuals. Sequencing was performed with immunoSEQ multiplex PCR; in TCRdb, only in-frame clones are kept and a portion is missing. The table includes 490,000 or so clones, about three quarters detected once. The sample comprised PBMCs. The receptors come from a woman in her forties in good health. Some clones in this sample may be carry-over from other donors' samples. CDR3s include the opening cysteine and the closing phenylalanine or tryptophan. The order of the fields is J gene, clone size, V gene, D gene, CDR3 protein, CDR3 DNA. D genes are given only for firm matches. Size is stated for part of the rows, as once, few or many counts, or as a class when the clone is expanded.

J: TRBJ2-7; size: NA; V: TRBV28; D: TRBD2; CDR3: CASSLRLAGYEQYF; DNA: TGTGCCAGCAGTCTGCGACTAGCGGGCTACGAGCAGTACTTC
J: TRBJ2-7; size: once; V: TRBV5-1; D: NA; CDR3: CASRSDTYEQYF; DNA: TGCGCCAGCAGGTCTGACACCTACGAGCAGTACTTC
J: TRBJ2-7; size: NA; V: TRBV9; D: NA; CDR3: CASSVDVQAREQYF; DNA: TGTGCCAGCAGCGTAGATGTGCAGGCACGGGAGCAGTACTTC
J: TRBJ2-2; size: NA; V: TRBV9; D: NA; CDR3: CASSVGLMGFDTGELFF; DNA: TGTGCCAGCAGCGTAGGTTTGATGGGGTTCGACACCGGGGAGCTGTTTTTT
J: TRBJ2-5; size: NA; V: TRBV18; D: NA; CDR3: CASSPAKGDQETQYF; DNA: TGTGCCAGCTCACCGGCCAAGGGGGATCAAGAGACCCAGTACTTC
J: TRBJ2-3; size: NA; V: TRBV5-1; D: NA; CDR3: CASSLDQPDTQYF; DNA: TGCGCCAGCAGCTTGGATCAGCCGGATACGCAGTATTTT
J: TRBJ1-1; size: NA; V: TRBV28; D: NA; CDR3: CASRGAGGQTEAFF; DNA: TGTGCCAGCAGGGGTGCCGGGGGACAAACTGAAGCTTTCTTT
J: TRBJ1-2; size: NA; V: TRBV29-1; D: TRBD1; CDR3: CSVEGGQGLGYTF; DNA: TGCAGCGTTGAAGGGGGACAGGGCTTAGGCTACACCTTC
J: TRBJ2-7; size: once; V: TRBV2; D: NA; CDR3: CASSPTPSYEQYF; DNA: TGTGCCAGCAGCCCGACACCGAGCTACGAGCAGTACTTC
J: TRBJ2-1; size: NA; V: TRBV2; D: TRBD2; CDR3: CASSGGGLAANEQFF; DNA: TGTGCCAGCAGTGGGGGAGGACTAGCGGCAAATGAGCAGTTCTTC
J: TRBJ2-3; size: few; V: TRBV15; D: NA; CDR3: CATSREGRLTDTQYF; DNA: TGTGCCACCAGCAGAGAGGGAAGACTCACAGATACGCAGTATTTT
J: TRBJ2-2; size: NA; V: TRBV10-3; D: NA; CDR3: CAIRDDRGVGTGELFF; DNA: TGTGCCATCAGGGATGACAGAGGAGTTGGGACCGGGGAGCTGTTTTTT
J: TRBJ2-7; size: NA; V: TRBV2; D: TRBD1; CDR3: CASTQDRAYEQYF; DNA: TGTGCCAGCACCCAGGACAGGGCCTACGAGCAGTACTTC
J: TRBJ1-1; size: NA; V: TRBV6-1; D: NA; CDR3: CASSETLTLSGGANTEAFF; DNA: TGTGCCAGCAGTGAAACCCTGACATTAAGCGGGGGTGCGAACACTGAAGCTTTCTTT
J: TRBJ2-2; size: once; V: TRBV7-2; D: NA; CDR3: CASSSGWGLGGELFF; DNA: TGTGCCAGCAGCTCTGGCTGGGGGCTCGGCGGGGAGCTGTTTTTT
J: TRBJ1-4; size: NA; V: TRBV5-1; D: NA; CDR3: CASTRDGNNEKLFF; DNA: TGCGCCAGCACCCGGGACGGAAATAATGAAAAACTGTTTTTT
J: TRBJ2-5; size: NA; V: TRBV30; D: NA; CDR3: CAWSVRGETQYF; DNA: TGTGCCTGGAGTGTACGAGGGGAGACCCAGTACTTC
J: TRBJ2-3; size: NA; V: TRBV9; D: NA; CDR3: CASSVGSGTTDTQYF; DNA: TGTGCCAGCAGCGTAGGGTCGGGGACTACAGATACGCAGTATTTT
J: TRBJ1-1; size: once; V: TRBV5-1; D: NA; CDR3: CASSRTPQGSGNTEAFF; DNA: TGCGCCAGCAGCAGAACCCCCCAGGGGAGCGGGAACACTGAAGCTTTCTTT
J: TRBJ1-3; size: NA; V: TRBV21-1; D: NA; CDR3: CASSKDGDNSVSGNTIYF; DNA: TGTGCCAGCAGCAAAGATGGGGACAATTCGGTCTCTGGAAACACCATATATTTT
J: TRBJ1-2; size: NA; V: TRBV2; D: NA; CDR3: CASRERGVGYTF; DNA: TGTGCCAGCAGGGAGAGGGGAGTTGGCTACACCTTC